Sequencing of this T cell receptor beta chain was carried out in a study of T cell changes during pregnancy in multiple sclerosis (dated by TCRdb to about 2019). Notes on the research overall: In women with multiple sclerosis, the researchers looked at how the T cell repertoire shifted as pregnancy progressed.

The library was obtained by the immunoSEQ multiplex PCR assay. Sourced from immuneACCESS, this table was stored by TCRdb with only in-frame sequences that have V and J called. A share of the clones is absent; for the studies checked, an unresolved V gene accounts for under half, and the remainder has no known explanation. Within this sample are tens of thousands of clones, with 91% of them counted one time only. The ten largest clones represent 0.65% to 1% of the sample. As concerns this clone: Its antigen is not yet known. Base-call qualities are not available, and no considerably larger clone is one nucleotide away.

A distance of 12 bases separates the germline ends of V and J, which lose 8 bases and 0 bases respectively. The CDR3 goes from the cysteine to the phenylalanine over 14 residues. Kept here is only the CDR3 DNA, which spans 42 bases and is read in frame from base 1. Sequences KGHSH (CDR1) and LQKENI (CDR2) are obtained from the germline V gene. This TCR came from a female donor with multiple sclerosis, enrolled in a pregnancy study. The sample was peripheral blood, taken in the second trimester of pregnancy. The rearranged chain carries TRBV18 and TRBJ2-3, with a tentative D gene TRBD2 over 6 matching bases. The CDR3 amino acid sequence is: CASHRRGSTDTQYF. The sequenced DNA: TGTGCCAGCCACCGGCGGGGAAGCACAGATACGCAGTATTTT.